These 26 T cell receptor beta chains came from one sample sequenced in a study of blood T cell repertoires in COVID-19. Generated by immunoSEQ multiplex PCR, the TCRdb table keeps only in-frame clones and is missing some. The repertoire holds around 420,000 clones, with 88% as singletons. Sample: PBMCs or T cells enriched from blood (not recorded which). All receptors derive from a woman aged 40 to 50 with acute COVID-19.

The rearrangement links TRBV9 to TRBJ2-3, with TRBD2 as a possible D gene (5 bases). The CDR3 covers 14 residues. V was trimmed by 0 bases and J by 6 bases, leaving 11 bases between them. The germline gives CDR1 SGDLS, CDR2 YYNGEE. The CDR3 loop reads CASSVGDRGDTQYF. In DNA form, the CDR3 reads TGTGCCAGCAGCGTAGGGGATAGAGGGGATACGCAGTATTTT.

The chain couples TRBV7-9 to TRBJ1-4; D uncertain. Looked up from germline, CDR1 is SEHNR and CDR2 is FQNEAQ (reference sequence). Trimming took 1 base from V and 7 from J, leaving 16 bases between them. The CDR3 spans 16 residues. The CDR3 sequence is CASSLGIGGLGEKLFF. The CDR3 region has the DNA TGTGCCAGCAGCTTAGGAATTGGCGGATTGGGTGAAAAACTGTTTTTT. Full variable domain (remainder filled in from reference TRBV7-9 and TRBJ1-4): DTGVSQNPRHKITKRGQNVTFRCDPISEHNRLYWYRQTLGQGPEFLTYFQNEAQLEKSRLLSDRFSAERPKGSFSTLEIQRTEQGDSAMYLCASSLGIGGLGEKLFFGSGTQLSVL.

This CDR3 reads CASKEDGDTQYF. CDR3 DNA: TGTGCCAGCAAAGAAGACGGGGATACGCAGTATTTT. The gene calls are TRBV2 and TRBJ2-3; D gene unclear. V was trimmed by 7 bases and J by 6 bases, leaving 11 bases between them. The CDR3 runs 12 residues. CDR1 and CDR2 from the germline V gene are SNHLY and FYNNEI.

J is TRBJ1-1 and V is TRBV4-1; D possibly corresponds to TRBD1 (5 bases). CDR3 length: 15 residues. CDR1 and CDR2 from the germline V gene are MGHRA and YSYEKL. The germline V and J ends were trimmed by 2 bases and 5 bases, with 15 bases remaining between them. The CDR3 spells CASSQPTSGRTEAFF. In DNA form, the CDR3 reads TGCGCCAGCAGCCAACCGACGTCAGGGAGGACTGAAGCTTTCTTT.

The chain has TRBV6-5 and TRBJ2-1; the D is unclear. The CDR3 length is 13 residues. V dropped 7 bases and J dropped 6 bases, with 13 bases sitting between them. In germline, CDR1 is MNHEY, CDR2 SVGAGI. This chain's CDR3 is CASNAARPNEQFF. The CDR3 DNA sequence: TGTGCCAGCAACGCAGCTAGACCCAATGAGCAGTTCTTC.

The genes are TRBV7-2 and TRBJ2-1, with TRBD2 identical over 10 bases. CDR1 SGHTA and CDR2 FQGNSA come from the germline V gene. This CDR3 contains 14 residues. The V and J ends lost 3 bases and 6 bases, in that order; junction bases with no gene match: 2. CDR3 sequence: CASSFRTSGNEQFF. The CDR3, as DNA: TGTGCCAGCAGCTTCAGGACTAGCGGCAATGAGCAGTTCTTC.

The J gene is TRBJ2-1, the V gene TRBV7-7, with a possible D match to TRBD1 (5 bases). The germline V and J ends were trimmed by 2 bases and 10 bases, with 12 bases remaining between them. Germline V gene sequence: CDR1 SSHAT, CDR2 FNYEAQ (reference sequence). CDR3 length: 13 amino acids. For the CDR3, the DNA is TGTGCCAGCAGCTTACAGGGTTATCAGGAGCAGTTCTTC. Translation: CASSLQGYQEQFF.

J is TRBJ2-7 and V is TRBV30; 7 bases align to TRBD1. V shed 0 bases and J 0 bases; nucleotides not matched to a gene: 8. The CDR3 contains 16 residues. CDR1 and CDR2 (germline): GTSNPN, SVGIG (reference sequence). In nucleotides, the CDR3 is TGTGCCTGGAGTGTTAGGGGGCCCCCGAGCTCCTACGAGCAGTACTTC. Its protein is CAWSVRGPPSSYEQYF.

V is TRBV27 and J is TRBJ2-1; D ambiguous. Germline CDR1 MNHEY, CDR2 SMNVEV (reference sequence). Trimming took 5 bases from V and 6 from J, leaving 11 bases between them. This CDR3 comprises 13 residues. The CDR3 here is CASSPTDINEQFF. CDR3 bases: TGTGCCAGCAGTCCTACAGATATCAATGAGCAGTTCTTC.

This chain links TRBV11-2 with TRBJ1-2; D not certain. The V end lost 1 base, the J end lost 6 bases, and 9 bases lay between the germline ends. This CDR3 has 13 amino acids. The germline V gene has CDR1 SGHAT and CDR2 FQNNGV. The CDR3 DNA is TGTGCCAGCAGCTTAGTATCCGAGGATGGCTACACCTTC. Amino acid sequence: CASSLVSEDGYTF.

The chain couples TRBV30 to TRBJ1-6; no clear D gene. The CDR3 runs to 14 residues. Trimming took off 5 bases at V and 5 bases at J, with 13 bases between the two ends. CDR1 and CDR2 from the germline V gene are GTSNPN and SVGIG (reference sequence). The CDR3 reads CAWGREFDNSPLHF. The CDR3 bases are TGTGCCTGGGGGAGGGAGTTTGATAATTCACCCCTCCACTTT.

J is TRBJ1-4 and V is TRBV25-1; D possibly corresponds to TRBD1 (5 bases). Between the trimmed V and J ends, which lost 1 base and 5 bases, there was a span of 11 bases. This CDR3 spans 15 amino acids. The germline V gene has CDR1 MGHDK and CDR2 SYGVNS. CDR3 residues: CASSEWGRGNEKLFF. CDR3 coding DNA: TGTGCCAGCAGTGAATGGGGAAGGGGAAATGAAAAACTGTTTTTT.

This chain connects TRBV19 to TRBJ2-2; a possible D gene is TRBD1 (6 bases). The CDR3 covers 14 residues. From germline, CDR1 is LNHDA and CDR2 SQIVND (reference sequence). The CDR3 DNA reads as TGTGCGGTACCCAGGGGTTCTAACACCGGGGAGCTGTTTTTT. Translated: CAVPRGSNTGELFF.

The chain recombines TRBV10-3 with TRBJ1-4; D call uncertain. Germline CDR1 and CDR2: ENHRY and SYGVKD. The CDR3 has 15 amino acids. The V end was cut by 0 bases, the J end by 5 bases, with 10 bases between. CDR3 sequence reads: CAISESRNRNEKLFF. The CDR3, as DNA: TGTGCCATCAGTGAGTCCAGGAACAGAAATGAAAAACTGTTTTTT.

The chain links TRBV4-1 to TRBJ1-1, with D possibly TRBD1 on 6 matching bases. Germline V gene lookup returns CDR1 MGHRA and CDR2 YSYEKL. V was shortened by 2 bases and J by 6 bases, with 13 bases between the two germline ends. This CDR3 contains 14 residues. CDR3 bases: TGCGCCAGCAGCCAATTGGGGGGGGGCGCTGAAGCTTTCTTT. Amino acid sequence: CASSQLGGGAEAFF.

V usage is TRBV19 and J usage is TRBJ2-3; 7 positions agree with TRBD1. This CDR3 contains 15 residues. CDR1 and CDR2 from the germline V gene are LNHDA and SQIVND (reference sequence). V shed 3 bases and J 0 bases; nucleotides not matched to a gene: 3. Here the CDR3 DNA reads TGTGCCAGTAGTATGTGGGGACAGAGCACAGATACGCAGTATTTT. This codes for CASSMWGQSTDTQYF.

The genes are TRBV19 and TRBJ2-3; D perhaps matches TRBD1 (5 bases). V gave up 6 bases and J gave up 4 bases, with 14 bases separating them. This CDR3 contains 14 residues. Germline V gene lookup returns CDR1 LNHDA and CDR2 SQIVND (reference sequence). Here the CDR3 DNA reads TGTGCCAGTAGGGCCAGGGCGGTTGCAGATACGCAGTATTTT. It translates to CASRARAVADTQYF.

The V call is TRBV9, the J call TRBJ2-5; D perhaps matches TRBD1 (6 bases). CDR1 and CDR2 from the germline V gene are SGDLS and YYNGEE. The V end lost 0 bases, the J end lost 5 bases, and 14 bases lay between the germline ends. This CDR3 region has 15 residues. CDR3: CASSVEQGVGETQYF. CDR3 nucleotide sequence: TGTGCCAGCAGCGTAGAACAGGGCGTCGGGGAGACCCAGTACTTC. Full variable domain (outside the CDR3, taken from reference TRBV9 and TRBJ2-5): DSGVTQTPKHLITATGQRVTLRCSPRSGDLSVYWYQQSLDQGLQFLIQYYNGEERAKGNILERFSAQQFPDLHSELNLSSLELGDSALYFCASSVEQGVGETQYFGPGTRLLVL.

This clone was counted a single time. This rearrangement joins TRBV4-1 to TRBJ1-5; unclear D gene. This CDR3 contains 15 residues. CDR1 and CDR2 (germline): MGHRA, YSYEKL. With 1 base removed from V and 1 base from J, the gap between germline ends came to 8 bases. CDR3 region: CASSQARFSNQPQHF. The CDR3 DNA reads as TGCGCCAGCAGCCAAGCCCGTTTCAGCAATCAGCCCCAGCATTTT.

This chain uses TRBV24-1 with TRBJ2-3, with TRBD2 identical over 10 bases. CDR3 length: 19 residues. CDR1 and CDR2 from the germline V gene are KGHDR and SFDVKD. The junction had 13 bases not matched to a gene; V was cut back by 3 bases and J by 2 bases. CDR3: CATSDATASSGGITDTQYF. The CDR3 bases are TGTGCCACCAGTGATGCAACGGCGAGTAGCGGGGGGATCACAGATACGCAGTATTTT.

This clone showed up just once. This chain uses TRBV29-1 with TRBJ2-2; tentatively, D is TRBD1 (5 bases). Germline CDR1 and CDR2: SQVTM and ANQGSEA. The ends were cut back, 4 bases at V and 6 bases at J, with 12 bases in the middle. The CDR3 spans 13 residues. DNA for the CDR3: TGCAGCGTTGGCAGGGCGCGCTCCGGGGAGCTGTTTTTT. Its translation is CSVGRARSGELFF.

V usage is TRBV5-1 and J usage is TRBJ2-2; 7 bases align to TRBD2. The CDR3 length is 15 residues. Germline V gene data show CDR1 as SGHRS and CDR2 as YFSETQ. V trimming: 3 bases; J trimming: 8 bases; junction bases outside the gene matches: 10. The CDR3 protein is CASSWAGVSDGELFF. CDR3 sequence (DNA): TGCGCCAGCAGCTGGGCGGGGGTTTCGGATGGGGAGCTGTTTTTT.

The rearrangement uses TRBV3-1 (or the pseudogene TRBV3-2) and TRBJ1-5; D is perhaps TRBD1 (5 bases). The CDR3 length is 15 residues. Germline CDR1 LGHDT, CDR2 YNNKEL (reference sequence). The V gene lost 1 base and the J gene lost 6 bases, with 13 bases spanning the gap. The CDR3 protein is CASSQGGFRVQPQHF. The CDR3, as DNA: TGTGCCAGCAGCCAAGGGGGTTTCAGGGTTCAGCCCCAGCATTTT.

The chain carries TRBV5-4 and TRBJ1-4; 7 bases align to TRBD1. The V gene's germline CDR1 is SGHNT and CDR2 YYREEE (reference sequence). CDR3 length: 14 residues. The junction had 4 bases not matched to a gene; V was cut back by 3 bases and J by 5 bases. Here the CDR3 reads CASSSQQGNEKLFF. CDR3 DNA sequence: TGTGCCAGCAGCTCTCAACAGGGGAATGAAAAACTGTTTTTT.

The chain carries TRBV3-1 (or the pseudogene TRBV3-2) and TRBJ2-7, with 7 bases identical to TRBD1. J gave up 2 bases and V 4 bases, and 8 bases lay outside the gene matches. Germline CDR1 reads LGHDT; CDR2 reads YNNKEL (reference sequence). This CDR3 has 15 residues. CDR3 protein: CASSPLVGGTYEQYF. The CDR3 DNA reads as TGTGCCAGCAGCCCCCTGGTAGGGGGCACCTACGAGCAGTACTTC.

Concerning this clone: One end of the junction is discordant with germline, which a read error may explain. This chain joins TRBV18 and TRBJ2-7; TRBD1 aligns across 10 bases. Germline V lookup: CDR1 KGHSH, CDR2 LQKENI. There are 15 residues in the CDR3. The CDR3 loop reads CASSPPLDRGNEQYF. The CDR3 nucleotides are TGTGCCAGCTCCCCACCCTTGGACAGGGGGAACGAGCAGTACTTC.